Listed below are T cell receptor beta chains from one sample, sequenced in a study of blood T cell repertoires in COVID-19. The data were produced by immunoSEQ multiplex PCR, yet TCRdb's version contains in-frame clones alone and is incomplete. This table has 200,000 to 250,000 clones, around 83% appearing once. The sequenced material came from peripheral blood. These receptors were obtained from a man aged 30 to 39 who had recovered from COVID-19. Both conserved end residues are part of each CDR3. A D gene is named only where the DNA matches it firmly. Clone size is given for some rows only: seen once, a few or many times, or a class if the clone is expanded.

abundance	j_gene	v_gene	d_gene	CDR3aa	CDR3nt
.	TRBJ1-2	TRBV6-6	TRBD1	CASIQDGTGEGGGYTF	TGTGCCAGCATTCAGGACGGGACAGGGGAGGGGGGTGGCTACACCTTC
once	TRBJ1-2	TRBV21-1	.	CASSGDRGGSYGYTF	TGTGCCAGCAGCGGGGACAGGGGAGGTAGCTATGGCTACACCTTC
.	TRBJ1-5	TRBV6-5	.	CASSSRGSGQPQHF	TGTGCCAGCAGTAGCAGGGGATCTGGTCAGCCCCAGCATTTT
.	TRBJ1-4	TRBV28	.	CASSSSETRYNEKLFF	TGTGCCAGCAGCTCTTCTGAGACACGATATAATGAAAAACTGTTTTTT
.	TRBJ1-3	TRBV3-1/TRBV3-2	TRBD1	CASSQGRTGTGNTIYF	TGTGCCAGCAGCCAAGGGCGGACAGGGACTGGAAACACCATATATTTT
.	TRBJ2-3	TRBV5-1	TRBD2	CASSLAGGPTDTQYF	TGCGCCAGCAGCTTAGCGGGGGGGCCCACAGATACGCAGTATTTT
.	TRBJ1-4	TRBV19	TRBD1	CASKWTGGPTNEKLFF	TGTGCCAGTAAATGGACAGGAGGCCCAACTAATGAAAAACTGTTTTTT
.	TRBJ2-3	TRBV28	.	CASSVRFLSSTDTQYF	TGTGCCAGCAGTGTCAGGTTTCTTTCTAGCACAGATACGCAGTATTTT
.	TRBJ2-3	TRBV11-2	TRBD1	CASSFDGAGTGDTQYF	TGTGCCAGCAGCTTCGACGGGGCGGGGACAGGGGATACGCAGTATTTT
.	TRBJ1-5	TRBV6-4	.	CASSDSPSQPQHF	TGTGCCAGCAGTGACTCTCCCTCGCAGCCCCAGCATTTT
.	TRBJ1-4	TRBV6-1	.	CASSERREGGEKLFF	TGTGCCAGCAGTGAAAGGAGGGAAGGAGGTGAAAAACTGTTTTTT
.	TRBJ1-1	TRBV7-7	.	CASSTGEDTEAFF	TGTGCCAGCAGCACGGGTGAGGACACTGAAGCTTTCTTT
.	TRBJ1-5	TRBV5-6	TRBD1	CASSGTGDQPQHF	TGTGCCAGCAGCGGGACAGGGGATCAGCCCCAGCATTTT
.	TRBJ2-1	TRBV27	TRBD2	CASKGGGSSYNEQFF	TGTGCCAGCAAGGGCGGGGGGAGCTCCTACAATGAGCAGTTCTTC
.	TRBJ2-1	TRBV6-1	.	CASSENGRVTYNEQFF	TGTGCCAGCAGTGAAAATGGTCGGGTCACCTACAATGAGCAGTTCTTC
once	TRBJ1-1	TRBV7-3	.	CASSPPADEAFF	TGTGCCAGCAGCCCCCCCGCGGATGAAGCTTTCTTT
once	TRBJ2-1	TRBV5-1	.	CASKPYGANEQFF	TGCGCCAGCAAACCATATGGGGCCAATGAGCAGTTCTTC
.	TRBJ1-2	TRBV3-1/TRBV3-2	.	CASSQDIRTANGYTF	TGTGCCAGCAGCCAAGATATACGGACAGCAAATGGCTACACCTTC
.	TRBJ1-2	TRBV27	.	CASSTIMGAGYTF	TGTGCCAGCAGTACCATTATGGGGGCAGGCTACACCTTC
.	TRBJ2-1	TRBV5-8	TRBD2	CASSLGLAGEQFF	TGTGCCAGCAGCCTTGGACTAGCCGGTGAGCAGTTCTTC
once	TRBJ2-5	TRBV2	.	CASSDSDSSTTQYF	TGTGCCAGCAGTGACTCGGACAGCTCCACGACCCAGTACTTC
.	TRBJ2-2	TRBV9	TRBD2	CASSAWSGGAGNTGELFF	TGTGCCAGCAGCGCCTGGAGCGGGGGGGCCGGGAACACCGGGGAGCTGTTTTTT
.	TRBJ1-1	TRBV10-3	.	CAISDSPNTEAFF	TGTGCCATCAGTGATTCTCCTAACACTGAAGCTTTCTTT
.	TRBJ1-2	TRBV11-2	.	CASSLATNYGYTF	TGTGCCAGCAGCTTAGCAACTAACTATGGCTACACCTTC
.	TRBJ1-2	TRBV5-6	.	CASSLASRRSAGGYTF	TGTGCCAGCAGCTTGGCCTCTCGGCGGAGTGCGGGTGGCTACACCTTC
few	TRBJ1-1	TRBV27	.	CASTLRGSVTEAFF	TGTGCCAGCACCCTTAGGGGGTCGGTTACGGAAGCTTTCTTT
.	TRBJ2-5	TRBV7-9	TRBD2	CASSLEAGGQETQYF	TGTGCCAGCAGCTTAGAAGCGGGGGGGCAAGAGACCCAGTACTTC
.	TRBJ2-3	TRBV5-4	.	CASSFPGRMTDTQYF	TGTGCCAGCAGCTTTCCGGGGAGGATGACAGATACGCAGTATTTT
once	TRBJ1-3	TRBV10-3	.	CATVSSGNTIYF	TGTGCCACCGTCTCCTCTGGAAACACCATATATTTT
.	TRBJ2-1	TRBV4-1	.	CASSQERIGGFGVTDEQFF	TGCGCCAGCAGCCAAGAAAGAATTGGAGGGTTCGGAGTAACGGATGAGCAGTTCTTC
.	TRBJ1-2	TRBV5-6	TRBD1	CASSTRDSAWYGYTF	TGTGCCAGCAGCACCCGGGACAGTGCGTGGTATGGCTACACCTTC
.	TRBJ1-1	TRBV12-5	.	CASGLVRGRGDEAFF	TGTGCTAGTGGTTTGGTAAGAGGGCGGGGAGATGAAGCTTTCTTT
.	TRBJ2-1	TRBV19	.	CASSQASYNEQFF	TGTGCCAGTAGCCAGGCATCCTACAATGAGCAGTTCTTC
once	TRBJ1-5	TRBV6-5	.	CASIITSASNQPQHF	TGTGCCAGCATTATAACATCTGCAAGCAATCAGCCCCAGCATTTT
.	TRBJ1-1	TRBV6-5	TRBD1	CASSYGTGATEAFF	TGTGCCAGCAGTTACGGGACAGGGGCCACTGAAGCTTTCTTT
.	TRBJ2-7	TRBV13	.	CASQGSYEQYF	TGTGCCAGCCAGGGCTCCTACGAGCAGTACTTC
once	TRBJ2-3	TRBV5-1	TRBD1	CASSFMGQGRDTQYF	TGCGCCAGCAGCTTCATGGGACAGGGGAGAGATACGCAGTATTTT
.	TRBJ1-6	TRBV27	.	CASSLTFGGAVNSPLHF	TGTGCCAGCAGTTTAACCTTCGGCGGTGCGGTGAATTCACCCCTCCACTTT
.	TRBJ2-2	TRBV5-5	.	CASSLAGGPVFANTGELFF	TGTGCCAGCAGCTTGGCGGGCGGGCCAGTTTTCGCGAACACCGGGGAGCTGTTTTTT
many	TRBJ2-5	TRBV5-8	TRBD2	CASVKGTSGYQETQYF	TGTGCCAGCGTAAAGGGGACTAGCGGATACCAAGAGACCCAGTACTTC
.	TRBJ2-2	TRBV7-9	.	CASSLPGTTNTGELFF	TGTGCCAGCAGCTTACCTGGGACAACGAACACCGGGGAGCTGTTTTTT
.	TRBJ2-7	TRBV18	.	CASSPNAATYEQYF	TGTGCCAGCTCACCAAACGCGGCTACCTACGAGCAGTACTTC
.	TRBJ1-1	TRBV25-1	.	CASSEFGGTEAFF	TGTGCCAGCAGTGAATTCGGAGGGACTGAAGCTTTCTTT